A single TCR beta chain is shown here with its context. The clone's antigen remains unknown. Nothing much larger sits one base from this clone, and base qualities are not available. The sample is drawn from a study (dated by TCRdb to the early 2010s). Sequencing was carried out with an Illumina Genome Analyzer IIx. The public reads were reprocessed in TCRdb via fastp at Q25 and MiXCR, keeping in-frame beta chains. Records with the same CDR3 protein are collapsed into one entry carrying the most frequent genes and DNA. This sample holds roughly 15,000 distinct CDR3 sequences; 30% to 45% were observed only once. The ten largest clones represent roughly 16% of the sample. Via the germline V gene, CDR1 is SQVTM and CDR2 ANQGSEA. The CDR3, cysteine through phenylalanine, is 13 amino acids long. Only CDR3 DNA remains: 39 bases, in frame from the first base. Trimming takes 7 bases from V and 4 bases from J, and the germline ends sit 16 bases apart.

The chain is made from TRBV29-1 and TRBJ1-2; TRBD1 is a possible D gene, resting on 6 matching bases. The sequenced material came from blood. The clonotype was recovered from a human donor. The CDR3 protein is CSAYRAQSYGYTF. In nucleotides, the sequence is TGCAGCGCGTACAGGGCCCAAAGCTATGGCTACACCTTC.